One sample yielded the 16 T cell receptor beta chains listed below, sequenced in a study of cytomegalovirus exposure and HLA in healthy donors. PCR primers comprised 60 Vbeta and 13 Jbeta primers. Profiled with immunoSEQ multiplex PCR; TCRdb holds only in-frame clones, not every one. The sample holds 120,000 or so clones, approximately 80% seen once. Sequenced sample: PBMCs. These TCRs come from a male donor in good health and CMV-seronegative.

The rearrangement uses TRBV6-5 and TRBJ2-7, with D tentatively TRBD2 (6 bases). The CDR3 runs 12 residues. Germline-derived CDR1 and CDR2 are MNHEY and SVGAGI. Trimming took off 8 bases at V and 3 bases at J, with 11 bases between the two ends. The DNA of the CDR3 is TGTGCCAGCTGGGCGGGGAACTACGAGCAGTACTTC. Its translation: CASWAGNYEQYF.

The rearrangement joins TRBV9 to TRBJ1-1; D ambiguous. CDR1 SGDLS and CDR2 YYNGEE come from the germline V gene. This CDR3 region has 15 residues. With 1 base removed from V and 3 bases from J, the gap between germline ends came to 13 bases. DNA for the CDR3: TGTGCCAGCAGCGTATATGAGGGCTCCGACACTGAAGCTTTCTTT. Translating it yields CASSVYEGSDTEAFF.

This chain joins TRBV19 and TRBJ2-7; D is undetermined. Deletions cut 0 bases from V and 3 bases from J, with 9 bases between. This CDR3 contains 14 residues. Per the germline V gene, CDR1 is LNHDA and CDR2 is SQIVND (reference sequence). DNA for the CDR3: TGTGCCAGTAGTATAGATCAGGAAAACTACGAGCAGTACTTC. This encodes CASSIDQENYEQYF.

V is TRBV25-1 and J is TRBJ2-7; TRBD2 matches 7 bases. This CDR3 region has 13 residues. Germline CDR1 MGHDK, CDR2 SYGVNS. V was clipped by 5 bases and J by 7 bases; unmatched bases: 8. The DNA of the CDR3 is TGTGCCAGCAGTCCCACTTGGGGGGGGGAGCAGTACTTC. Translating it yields CASSPTWGGEQYF.

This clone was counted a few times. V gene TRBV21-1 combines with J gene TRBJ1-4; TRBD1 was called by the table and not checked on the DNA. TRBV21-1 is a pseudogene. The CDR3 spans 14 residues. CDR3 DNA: TGTGCCAGCAGCAAAAAAGGGACAGAGGAAAAACTGTTTTTT. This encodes CASSKKGTEEKLFF.

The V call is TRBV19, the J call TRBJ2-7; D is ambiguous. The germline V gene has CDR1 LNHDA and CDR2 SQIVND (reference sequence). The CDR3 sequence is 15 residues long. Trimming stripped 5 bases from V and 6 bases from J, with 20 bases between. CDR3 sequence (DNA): TGTGCCAGTAGTTGGCGCAGCTCCCTCGGCGGCGAGCAGTACTTC. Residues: CASSWRSSLGGEQYF.

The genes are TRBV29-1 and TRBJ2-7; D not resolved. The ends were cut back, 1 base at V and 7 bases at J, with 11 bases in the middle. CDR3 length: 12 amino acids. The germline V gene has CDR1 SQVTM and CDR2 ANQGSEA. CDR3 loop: CSVEGQRQEQYF. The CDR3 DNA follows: TGCAGCGTTGAAGGACAAAGGCAGGAGCAGTACTTC.

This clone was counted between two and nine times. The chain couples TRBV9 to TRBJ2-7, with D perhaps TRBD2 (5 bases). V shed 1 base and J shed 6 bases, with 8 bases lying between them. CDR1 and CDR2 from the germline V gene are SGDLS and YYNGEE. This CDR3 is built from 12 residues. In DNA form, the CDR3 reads TGTGCCAGCAGCGTATCCGGAGGCGAGCAGTACTTC. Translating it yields CASSVSGGEQYF.

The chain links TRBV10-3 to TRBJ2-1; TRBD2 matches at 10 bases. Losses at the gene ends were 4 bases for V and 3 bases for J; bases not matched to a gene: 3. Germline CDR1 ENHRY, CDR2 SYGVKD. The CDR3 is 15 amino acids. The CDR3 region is CAISVTSGNYNEQFF. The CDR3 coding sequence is TGTGCCATCAGTGTCACTAGCGGGAACTACAATGAGCAGTTCTTC.

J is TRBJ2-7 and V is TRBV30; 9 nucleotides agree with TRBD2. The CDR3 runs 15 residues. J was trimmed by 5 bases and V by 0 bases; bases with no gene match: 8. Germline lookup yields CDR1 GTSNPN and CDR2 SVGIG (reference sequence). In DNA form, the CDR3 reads TGTGCCTGGAGTGTTAAACGAGCGGGAGGCCACGAGCAGTACTTC. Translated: CAWSVKRAGGHEQYF.

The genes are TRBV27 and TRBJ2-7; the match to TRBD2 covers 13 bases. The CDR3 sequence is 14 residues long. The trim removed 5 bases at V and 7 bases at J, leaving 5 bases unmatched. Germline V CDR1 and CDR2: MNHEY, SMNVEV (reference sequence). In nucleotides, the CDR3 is TGTGCCAGCAGTCCTCCGGGACTAGCGGGGGAGCAGTACTTC. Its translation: CASSPPGLAGEQYF.

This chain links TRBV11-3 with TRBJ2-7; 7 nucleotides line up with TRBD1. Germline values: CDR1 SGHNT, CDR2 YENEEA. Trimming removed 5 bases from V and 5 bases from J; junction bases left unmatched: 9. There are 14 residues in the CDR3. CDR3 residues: CASSARQGTHEQYF. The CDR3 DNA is TGTGCCAGCAGCGCACGACAGGGTACCCACGAGCAGTACTTC.

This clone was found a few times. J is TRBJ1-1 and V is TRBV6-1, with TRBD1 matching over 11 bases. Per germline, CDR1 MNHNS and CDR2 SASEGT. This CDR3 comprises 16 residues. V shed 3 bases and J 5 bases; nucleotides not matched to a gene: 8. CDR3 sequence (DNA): TGTGCCAGCAGTGAGTCCCGGGACAGGGGGATAACTGAAGCTTTCTTT. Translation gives CASSESRDRGITEAFF.

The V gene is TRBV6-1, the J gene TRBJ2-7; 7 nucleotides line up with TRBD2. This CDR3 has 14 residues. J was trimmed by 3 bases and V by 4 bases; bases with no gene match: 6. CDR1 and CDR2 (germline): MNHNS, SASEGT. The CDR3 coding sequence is TGTGCCAGCAGTGTAACCGGGACTATCTACGAGCAGTACTTC. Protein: CASSVTGTIYEQYF.

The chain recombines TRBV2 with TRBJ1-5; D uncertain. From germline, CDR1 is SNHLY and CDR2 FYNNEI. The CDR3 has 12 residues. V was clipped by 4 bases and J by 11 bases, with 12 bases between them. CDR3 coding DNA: TGTGCCAGCAGTGGACTAACCCGGGCCCAGCATTTT. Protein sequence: CASSGLTRAQHF.

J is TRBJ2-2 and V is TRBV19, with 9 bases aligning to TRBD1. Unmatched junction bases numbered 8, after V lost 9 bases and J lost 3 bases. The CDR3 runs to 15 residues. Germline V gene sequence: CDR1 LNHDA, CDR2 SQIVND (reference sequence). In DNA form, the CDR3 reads TGTGCCAGCGGGGACCGGGACAGGGACACCGGGGAGCTGTTTTTT. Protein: CASGDRDRDTGELFF.